The present entry profiles one TCR beta chain with its context. These data originate in a study of identical twins. In TCRdb, the 5' RACE reads were re-called with MiXCR into one record per CDR3 protein. The sample contains around 450,000 distinct CDR3 sequences, around 14% of which appear only once. Germline CDR1 MDHEN, CDR2 SYDVKM. The CDR3 runs 16 residues. The V and J ends lost 7 bases and 4 bases, in that order; junction bases with no gene match: 12. The sample was also reused in another study, on yellow fever vaccine responses in identical twins.

The specimen sequenced was CD4+ T cells sorted from blood. The rearrangement joins TRBV28 to TRBJ2-2, with 7 nucleotides matching TRBD1. The sequence was collected from a woman under 30 in good health. The CDR3 is CASTLSTGWSTGELFF. CDR3 DNA sequence: TGTGCCAGCACCTTATCGACAGGGTGGAGCACCGGGGAGCTGTTTTTT.